This TCR beta chain was obtained from a study of blood T cell repertoires in COVID-19. Comments on this clone: At the DNA level, this CDR3 is encoded by other sequences in the same sample as well.

This table comes from immunoSEQ multiplex PCR, and its TCRdb copy is limited to in-frame clones, with some not included. The table shows 250,000 or so clones, with approximately 90% occurring only once. Across 24 US areas, participants ranged in age from 18 to 89 years. The length of the CDR3 is 12 residues. Germline lookup yields CDR1 MNHEY and CDR2 SVGAGI. V was cut by 4 bases and J by 6 bases, with 7 bases left in between. The receptor's source is a woman under 40 with acute COVID-19. Sequences were obtained from PBMCs or T cells enriched from blood (not recorded which). The rearrangement uses TRBV6-5 and TRBJ2-1; the D gene is possibly TRBD2 (5 bases). CDR3 DNA sequence: TGTGCCAGCAGTTTACTAGGCAATGAGCAGTTCTTC. Protein product: CASSLLGNEQFF.